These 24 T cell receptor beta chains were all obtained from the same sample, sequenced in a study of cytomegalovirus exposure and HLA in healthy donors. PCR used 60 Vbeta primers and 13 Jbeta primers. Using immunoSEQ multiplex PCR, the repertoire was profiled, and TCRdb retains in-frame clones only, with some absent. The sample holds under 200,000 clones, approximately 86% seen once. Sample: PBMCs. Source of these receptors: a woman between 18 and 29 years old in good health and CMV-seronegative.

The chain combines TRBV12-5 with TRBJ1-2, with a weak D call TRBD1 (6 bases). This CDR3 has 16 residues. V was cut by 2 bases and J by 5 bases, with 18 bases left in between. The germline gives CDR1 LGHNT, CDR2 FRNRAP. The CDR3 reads CASGLPPFGTRYGYTF. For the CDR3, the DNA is TGTGCTAGTGGTTTGCCGCCCTTCGGGACACGATATGGCTACACCTTC.

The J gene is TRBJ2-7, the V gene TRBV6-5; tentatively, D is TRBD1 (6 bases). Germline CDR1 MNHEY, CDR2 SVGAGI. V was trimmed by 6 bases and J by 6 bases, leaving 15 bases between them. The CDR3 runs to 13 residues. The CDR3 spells CASSRLRGSEQYF. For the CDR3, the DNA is TGTGCCAGCAGCCGACTCAGGGGTTCCGAGCAGTACTTC.

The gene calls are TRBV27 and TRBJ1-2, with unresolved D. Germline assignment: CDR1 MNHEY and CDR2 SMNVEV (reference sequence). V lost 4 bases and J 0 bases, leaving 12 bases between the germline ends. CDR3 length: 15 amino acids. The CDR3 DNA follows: TGTGCCAGCAGTTACCGACCGGGAGCTAACTATGGCTACACCTTC. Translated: CASSYRPGANYGYTF.

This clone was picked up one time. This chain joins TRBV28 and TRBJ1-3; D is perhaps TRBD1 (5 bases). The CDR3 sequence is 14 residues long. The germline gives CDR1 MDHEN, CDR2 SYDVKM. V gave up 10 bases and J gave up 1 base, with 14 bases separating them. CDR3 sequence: CATATGSSGNTIYF. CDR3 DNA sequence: TGTGCCACCGCTACAGGTTCTTCTGGAAACACCATATATTTT.

The CDR3, as DNA: TGTGCCAGCAGTCACAGCCTAAGCACAGATACGCAGTATTTT. It encodes CASSHSLSTDTQYF. The chain has TRBV27 and TRBJ2-3; D is uncertain. The V and J ends lost 5 bases and 0 bases respectively, with 9 bases between them. Looked up from germline, CDR1 is MNHEY and CDR2 is SMNVEV (reference sequence). This CDR3 contains 14 residues.

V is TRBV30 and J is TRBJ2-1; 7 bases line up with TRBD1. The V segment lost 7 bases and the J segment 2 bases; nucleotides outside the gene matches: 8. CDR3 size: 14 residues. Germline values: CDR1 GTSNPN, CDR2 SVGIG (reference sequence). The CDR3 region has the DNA TGTGCCTCGGGACAGTTGACGGCCTACAATGAGCAGTTCTTC. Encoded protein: CASGQLTAYNEQFF.

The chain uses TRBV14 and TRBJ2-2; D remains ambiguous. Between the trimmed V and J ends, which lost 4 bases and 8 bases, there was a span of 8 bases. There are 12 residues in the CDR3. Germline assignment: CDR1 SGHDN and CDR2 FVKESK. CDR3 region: CASSPQWGELFF. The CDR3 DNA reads TGTGCCAGCAGCCCTCAGTGGGGGGAGCTGTTTTTT.

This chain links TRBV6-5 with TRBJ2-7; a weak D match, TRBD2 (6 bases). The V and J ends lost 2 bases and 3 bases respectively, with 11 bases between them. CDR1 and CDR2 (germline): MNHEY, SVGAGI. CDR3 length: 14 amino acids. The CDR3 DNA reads TGTGCCAGCAGTTACGGCGGGATTCGCTACGAGCAGTACTTC. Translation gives CASSYGGIRYEQYF.

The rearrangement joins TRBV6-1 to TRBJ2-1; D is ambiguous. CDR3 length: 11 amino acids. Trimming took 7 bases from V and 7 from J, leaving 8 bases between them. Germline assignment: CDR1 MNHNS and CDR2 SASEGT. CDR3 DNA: TGTGCCAGCACCGTGACTAATGAGCAGTTCTTC. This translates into CASTVTNEQFF.

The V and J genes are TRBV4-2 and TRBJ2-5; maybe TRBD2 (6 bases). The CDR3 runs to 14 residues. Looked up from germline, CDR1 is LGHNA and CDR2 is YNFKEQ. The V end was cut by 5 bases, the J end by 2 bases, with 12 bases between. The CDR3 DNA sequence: TGTGCCAGCAGCTCCCGCGGGGAACAAGAGACCCAGTACTTC. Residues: CASSSRGEQETQYF.

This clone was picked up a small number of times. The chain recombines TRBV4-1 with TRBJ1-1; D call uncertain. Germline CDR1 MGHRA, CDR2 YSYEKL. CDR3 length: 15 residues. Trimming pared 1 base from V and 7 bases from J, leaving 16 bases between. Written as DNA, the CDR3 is TGCGCCAGCAGCCAAGTCGCCCGGGGAAGGGTTGAAGCTTTCTTT. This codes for CASSQVARGRVEAFF.

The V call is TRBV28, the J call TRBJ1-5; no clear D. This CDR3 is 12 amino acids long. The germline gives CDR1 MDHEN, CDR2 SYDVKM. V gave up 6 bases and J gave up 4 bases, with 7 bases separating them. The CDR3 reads CASRQLNQPQHF. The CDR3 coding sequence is TGTGCCAGCAGACAGCTAAATCAGCCCCAGCATTTT.

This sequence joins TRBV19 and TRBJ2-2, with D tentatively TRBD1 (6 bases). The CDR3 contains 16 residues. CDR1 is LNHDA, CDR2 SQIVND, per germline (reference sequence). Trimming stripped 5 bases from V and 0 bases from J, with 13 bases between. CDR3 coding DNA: TGTGCCAGTAGTTCCGGACAGACTTCGAACACCGGGGAGCTGTTTTTT. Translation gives CASSSGQTSNTGELFF.

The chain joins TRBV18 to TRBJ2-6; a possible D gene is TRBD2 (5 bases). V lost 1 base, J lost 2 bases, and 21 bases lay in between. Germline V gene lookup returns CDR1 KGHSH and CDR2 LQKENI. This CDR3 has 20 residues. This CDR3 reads CASSPRLASPLEAGANVLTF. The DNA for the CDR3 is TGTGCCAGCTCACCACGTTTGGCATCACCACTGGAGGCTGGGGCCAACGTCCTGACTTTC.

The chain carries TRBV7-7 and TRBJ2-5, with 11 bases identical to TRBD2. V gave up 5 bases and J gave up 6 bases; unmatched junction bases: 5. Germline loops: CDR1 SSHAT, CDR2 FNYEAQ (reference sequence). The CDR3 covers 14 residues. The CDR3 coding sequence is TGTGCCAGCAGCCCACTAGCGGGGGCGAAGACCCAGTACTTC. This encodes CASSPLAGAKTQYF.

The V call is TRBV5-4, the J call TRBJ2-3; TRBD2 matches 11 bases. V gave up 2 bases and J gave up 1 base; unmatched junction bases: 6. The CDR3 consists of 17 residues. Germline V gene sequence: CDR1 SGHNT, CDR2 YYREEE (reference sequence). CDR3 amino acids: CASSLLVAGGRTDTQYF. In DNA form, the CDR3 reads TGTGCCAGCAGCTTACTGGTAGCGGGGGGGCGCACAGATACGCAGTATTTT.

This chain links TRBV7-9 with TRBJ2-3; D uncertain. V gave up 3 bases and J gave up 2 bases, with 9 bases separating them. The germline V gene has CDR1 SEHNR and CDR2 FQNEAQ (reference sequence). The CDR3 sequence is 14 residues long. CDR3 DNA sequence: TGTGCCAGCAGCTTTCCCGGGTACACAGATACGCAGTATTTT. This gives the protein CASSFPGYTDTQYF.

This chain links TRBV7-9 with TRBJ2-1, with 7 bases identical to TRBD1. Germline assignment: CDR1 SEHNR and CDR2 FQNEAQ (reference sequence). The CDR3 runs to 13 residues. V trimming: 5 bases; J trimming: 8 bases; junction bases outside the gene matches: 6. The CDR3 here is CASSLTGRDEQFF. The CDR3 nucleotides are TGTGCCAGCAGCCTGACAGGGAGAGATGAGCAGTTCTTC.

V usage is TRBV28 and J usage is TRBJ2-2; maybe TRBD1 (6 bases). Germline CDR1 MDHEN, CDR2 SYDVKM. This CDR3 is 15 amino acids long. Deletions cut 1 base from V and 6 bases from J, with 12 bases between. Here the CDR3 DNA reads TGTGCCAGCAGTTTATTAGCAGGGGTCCCCGGGGAGCTGTTTTTT. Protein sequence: CASSLLAGVPGELFF.

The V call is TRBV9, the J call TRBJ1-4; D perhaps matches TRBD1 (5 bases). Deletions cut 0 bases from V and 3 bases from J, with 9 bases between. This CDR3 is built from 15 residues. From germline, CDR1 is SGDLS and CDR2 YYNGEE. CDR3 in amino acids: CASSVDTGANEKLFF. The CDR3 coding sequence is TGTGCCAGCAGCGTAGATACAGGTGCTAATGAAAAACTGTTTTTT.

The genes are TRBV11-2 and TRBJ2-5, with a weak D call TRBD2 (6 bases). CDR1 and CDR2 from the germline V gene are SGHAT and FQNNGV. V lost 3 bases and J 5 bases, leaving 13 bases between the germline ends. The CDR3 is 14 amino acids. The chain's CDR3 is CASSFGSGRETQYF. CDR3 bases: TGTGCCAGCAGCTTCGGTAGCGGCCGTGAGACCCAGTACTTC.

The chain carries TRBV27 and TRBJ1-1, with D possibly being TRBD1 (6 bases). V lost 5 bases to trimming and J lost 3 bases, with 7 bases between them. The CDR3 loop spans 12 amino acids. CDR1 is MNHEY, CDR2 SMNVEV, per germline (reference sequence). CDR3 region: CASSGQYTEAFF. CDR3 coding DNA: TGTGCCAGCAGTGGACAGTACACTGAAGCTTTCTTT.

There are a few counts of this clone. The CDR3 loop reads CASSERGNTIYF. The CDR3 DNA sequence: TGTGCCAGCAGTGAACGGGGAAACACCATATATTTT. This rearrangement joins TRBV6-1 to TRBJ1-3, with D unclear. V was trimmed by 2 bases and J by 4 bases, leaving 3 bases between them. Germline CDR1 and CDR2: MNHNS and SASEGT. The CDR3 loop spans 12 amino acids.

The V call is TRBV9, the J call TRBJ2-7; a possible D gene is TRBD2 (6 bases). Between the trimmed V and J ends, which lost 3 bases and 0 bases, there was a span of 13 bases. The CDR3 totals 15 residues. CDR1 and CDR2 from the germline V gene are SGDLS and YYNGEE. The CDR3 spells CASSAYWDSSYEQYF. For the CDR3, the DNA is TGTGCCAGCAGCGCCTACTGGGACTCCTCCTACGAGCAGTACTTC.